Below are 27 T cell receptor beta chains sequenced from a single sample in a study of glioma-infiltrating T cells. Amplification of TCR alpha and beta CDR3 regions from RNA used iRepertoire nested multiplex PCR. In TCRdb, the multiplex PCR reads were re-called with MiXCR into one record per CDR3 protein. The sample holds about 3,900 distinct CDR3 sequences, about a third seen once. Sequences were obtained from glioma tissue, nonneoplastic brain tissue, or PBMCs (not recorded which). The receptors originated from a human donor with low-grade glioma or glioblastoma, undergoing nonglioma brain surgery, or in good health (not recorded which).

This clonotype has a single count. The chain links TRBV2 to TRBJ1-1; D call uncertain. The CDR3 runs to 11 residues. Trimming cost V 6 bases and J 8 bases, with 10 bases left between them. In germline, CDR1 is SNHLY, CDR2 FYNNEI. CDR3 region: CASRRPLEAFF. Here the CDR3 DNA reads TGTGCCAGCAGACGACCTCTCGAAGCTTTCTTT.

The sample holds a few counts of this clonotype. The chain is built from TRBV29-1 and TRBJ2-1; D is perhaps TRBD1 or TRBD2 (5 bases each). From germline, CDR1 is SQVTM and CDR2 ANQGSEA. Trimming cost V 4 bases and J 1 base, with 8 bases left between them. The CDR3 loop spans 13 amino acids. The CDR3 loop is CSVVGASYNEQFF. CDR3 coding DNA: TGCAGCGTTGTCGGGGCGTCCTACAATGAGCAGTTCTTC.

This clonotype has at least ten counts. A single base separates this from a much larger clone, so it may be a read error. This likely comes from a read error, as the CDR3 has no conserved phenylalanine or tryptophan at its end. The chain recombines TRBV27 with TRBJ2-7; 8 nucleotides align to TRBD1. The CDR3 covers 14 residues. Germline V CDR1 and CDR2: MNHEY, SMNVEV (reference sequence). The ends lost 6 bases at V and 5 bases at J; junction bases unmatched: 9. For the CDR3, the DNA is TGTGCCAGCAGCGAATTGGACAGGGCGGACGAGCAGTACCTC. Its translation is CASSELDRADEQYL.

The chain carries TRBV14 and TRBJ1-5, with 9 nucleotides matching TRBD1. Looked up from germline, CDR1 is SGHDN and CDR2 is FVKESK. The CDR3 totals 15 residues. V trimming: 3 bases; J trimming: 5 bases; junction bases outside the gene matches: 5. CDR3 sequence: CASSHDDRGDQPQHF. The CDR3 bases are TGTGCCAGCAGCCACGACGACAGGGGGGATCAGCCCCAGCATTTT.

In this sample, this clonotype is medium-sized. The rearrangement links TRBV6-6 to TRBJ2-7; a possible D gene is TRBD2 (6 bases). Per germline, CDR1 MNHNY and CDR2 SVGAGI (reference sequence). Trimming removed 2 bases from V and 2 bases from J, with 13 bases in between. CDR3 length: 15 amino acids. This CDR3 reads CASSYLKGLTYEQYF. CDR3 in DNA: TGTGCCAGCAGTTACCTGAAGGGACTTACCTACGAGCAGTACTTC.

For the CDR3, the DNA is TGTGCCAGCAGGGAAAAGCAGTACTTC. It translates to CASREKQYF. V is TRBV6-2 or TRBV6-3 and J is TRBJ2-7; D uncertain. V shed 6 bases and J shed 8 bases, with 5 bases lying between them. The CDR3 spans 9 residues. Germline values: CDR1 MNHEY, CDR2 SVGEGT.

This clonotype was recorded many times. This chain links TRBV7-3 with TRBJ2-1; D perhaps matches TRBD1 (8 bases). The germline gives CDR1 SGHTA, CDR2 FQGTGA. Trimming took 5 bases from V and 6 from J, leaving 14 bases between them. The CDR3 runs 14 residues. CDR3 sequence: CASSLTGGVNEQFF. In DNA form, the CDR3 reads TGTGCCAGCAGCCTCACAGGGGGGGTCAATGAGCAGTTCTTC.

In regard to this clonotype: The conserved closing phenylalanine or tryptophan is absent in this CDR3, likely reflecting a read error. This rearrangement joins TRBV20-1 to TRBJ1-1; maybe TRBD1 (5 bases). Germline lookup yields CDR1 DFQATT and CDR2 SNEGSKA (reference sequence). The V end lost 7 bases, the J end lost 5 bases, and 20 bases lay between the germline ends. This CDR3 spans 14 amino acids. In nucleotides, the CDR3 is TGCAGTGTTTCTTCCCAGGAGAAGGGGACTGAAGCTTTCCTT. It yields the protein CSVSSQEKGTEAFL.

There are many counts of this clonotype. The CDR3 loop reads CASSLAPDGQKGYTF. The CDR3 region has the DNA TGTGCCAGCAGCTTGGCCCCGGACGGTCAAAAGGGCTACACCTTC. The chain couples TRBV5-5 to TRBJ1-2, with no clear D. With 0 bases removed from V and 8 bases from J, the gap between germline ends came to 17 bases. Per germline, CDR1 SGHKS and CDR2 YYEKEE (reference sequence). The length of the CDR3 is 15 residues.

A note on this clonotype: One junction end disagrees with the germline gene, perhaps due to a read error. This chain links TRBV19 with TRBJ1-1; D is uncertain. The CDR3 runs 14 residues. Germline V gene lookup returns CDR1 LNHDA and CDR2 SQIVND (reference sequence). CDR3 amino acids: CASSTSAGGPEASF. CDR3 nucleotide sequence: TGTGCCAGTAGTACCAGCGCGGGAGGCCCTGAAGCTTCCTTT.

V usage is TRBV4-1 and J usage is TRBJ1-4; 8 bases map to TRBD1. The germline CDR1 and CDR2 sequences are MGHRA and YSYEKL. The CDR3 covers 15 residues. After removal of 5 bases from V and 5 bases from J, the junction contained 7 bases not matched to a gene. The CDR3 loop reads CASSLRDRLNEKLFF. CDR3 bases: TGCGCCAGCAGCTTGAGGGACAGGCTAAATGAAAAACTGTTTTTT.

V is TRBV27 and J is TRBJ1-6, with TRBD1 matching over 10 bases. Trimming removed 4 bases from V and 10 bases from J; junction bases left unmatched: 13. This CDR3 contains 17 residues. Germline CDR1 is MNHEY and CDR2 is SMNVEV (reference sequence). CDR3: CASSSSPDRGPNSPLHF. The CDR3 coding sequence is TGTGCCAGCAGTTCAAGTCCCGACAGGGGGCCTAACTCACCCCTCCACTTT.

This clonotype was seen at least ten times. The J gene is TRBJ1-3, the V gene TRBV7-8, with D uncertain. Per germline, CDR1 SGHVS and CDR2 FQNEAQ. V dropped 6 bases and J dropped 4 bases, with 7 bases sitting between them. There are 12 residues in the CDR3. This CDR3 is CASRREGNTIYF. For the CDR3, the DNA is TGTGCCAGCAGGCGGGAGGGAAACACCATATATTTT.

The genes are TRBV15 and TRBJ1-2; tentatively, D is TRBD1 (5 bases). Trimming took 6 bases from V and 10 from J, leaving 21 bases between them. Germline V gives CDR1 LNHNV, CDR2 YYDKDF (reference sequence). The CDR3 has 14 residues. The CDR3 nucleotides read TGTGCCACCAGGAGGGCAGGGCCTAACTATAACTACACCTTC. Translation: CATRRAGPNYNYTF.

By its share, this clonotype is large (0.1 to 1%). The V gene is TRBV29-1, the J gene TRBJ1-1, with D maybe TRBD1 (5 bases). CDR1 is SQVTM, CDR2 ANQGSEA, per germline. The CDR3 spans 13 residues. Trimming pared 4 bases from V and 1 base from J, leaving 10 bases between. The CDR3 nucleotides are TGCAGCGTTGTGCCCGGGGGGAACACTGAAGCTTTCTTT. The encoded protein is CSVVPGGNTEAFF. The entire variable domain, with the rest obtained from reference TRBV29-1 and TRBJ1-1, is as follows: SAVISQKPSRDICQRGTSLTIQCQVDSQVTMMFWYRQQPGQSLTLIATANQGSEATYESGFVIDKFPISRPNLTFSTLTVSNMSPEDSSIYLCSVVPGGNTEAFFGQGTRLTVV.

This clonotype is large within its sample. The chain recombines TRBV6-1 with TRBJ2-7; D might be TRBD1 (6 bases). Germline V gene sequence: CDR1 MNHNS, CDR2 SASEGT. The CDR3 loop spans 14 amino acids. The ends were cut back, 6 bases at V and 2 bases at J, with 14 bases in the middle. This CDR3 reads CASRLTGSPYEQYF. CDR3 DNA: TGTGCCAGCAGGCTGACAGGATCCCCCTACGAGCAGTACTTC.

By share, this clonotype ranks as medium-sized. The chain carries TRBV6-1 and TRBJ2-3, with a possible D match to TRBD1 (5 bases). Germline CDR1 is MNHNS and CDR2 is SASEGT. Trimming left V 6 bases short and J 2 bases short, with 9 bases between. The CDR3 spans 13 residues. The CDR3 protein is CASRPTATDTQYF. The CDR3 region has the DNA TGTGCCAGCAGGCCGACAGCCACAGATACGCAGTATTTT.

This clonotype has just a few counts. The chain combines TRBV12-3 or TRBV12-4 with TRBJ1-2; maybe TRBD1 (5 bases). This CDR3 contains 13 residues. The V and J ends lost 6 bases and 5 bases respectively, with 13 bases between them. DNA for the CDR3: TGTGCCAGCAGCATAAGGGGTACTTATGGCTACACCTTC. It specifies CASSIRGTYGYTF.

In its sample, this clonotype ranks as medium-sized (0.01 to 0.1%). The chain couples TRBV4-1 to TRBJ1-1; 7 bases match TRBD1. The CDR3 loop spans 14 amino acids. The germline V gene has CDR1 MGHRA and CDR2 YSYEKL. V lost 4 bases, J lost 1 base, and 3 bases stayed unmatched. CDR3 in amino acids: CASSPTGRNTEAFF. CDR3 nucleotides: TGCGCCAGCAGCCCGACAGGGAGGAACACTGAAGCTTTCTTT.

This clonotype was counted many times. V gene TRBV4-1 combines with J gene TRBJ1-5; 11 bases line up with TRBD1. The length of the CDR3 is 16 residues. Unmatched junction bases numbered 4, after V lost 3 bases and J lost 3 bases. CDR1 MGHRA and CDR2 YSYEKL come from the germline V gene. CDR3 nucleotides: TGCGCCAGCAGCCAGGGGACAGGGGGAAACAATCAGCCCCAGCATTTT. Translated: CASSQGTGGNNQPQHF.

The chain is built from TRBV5-8 and TRBJ1-2; D gene uncertain. Germline CDR1 SGHTS, CDR2 YDEGEE. CDR3 length: 12 residues. V was trimmed by 3 bases and J by 4 bases, leaving 7 bases between them. The CDR3, as DNA: TGTGCCAGCAGCTGGGGTACCTATGGCTACACCTTC. Protein product: CASSWGTYGYTF.

In regard to this clonotype: The CDR3 ends on some other residue instead of the conserved phenylalanine or tryptophan, so this is likely a read error. The gene calls are TRBV5-1 and TRBJ2-6; TRBD1 matches 7 bases. The germline V gene has CDR1 SGHRS and CDR2 YFSETQ. V dropped 4 bases and J dropped 1; count of bases not matched to a gene: 5. The CDR3 totals 16 residues. Here the CDR3 reads CASSPGQRSGANVLTS. CDR3 bases: TGCGCCAGCAGCCCGGGACAGAGGTCTGGGGCCAACGTCCTGACTTCC.

This clonotype was seen at least ten times. The V and J genes are TRBV29-1 and TRBJ2-2; 7 bases fit TRBD1. CDR3 size: 13 residues. Germline V gives CDR1 SQVTM, CDR2 ANQGSEA. With 3 bases clipped from V and 7 bases from J, the junction kept 5 bases outside the gene matches. The chain's CDR3 is CSVDIRQGGELFF. As DNA, the CDR3 is TGCAGCGTTGACATAAGACAGGGCGGGGAGCTGTTTTTT.

In its sample, this clonotype ranks as large. V is TRBV28 and J is TRBJ1-1, with no clear D. The germline V and J ends were trimmed by 6 bases and 3 bases, with 8 bases remaining between them. The germline CDR1 and CDR2 sequences are MDHEN and SYDVKM. The CDR3 is made up of 12 amino acids. The CDR3 nucleotides are TGTGCCAGCAGCGAACGGGACACTGAAGCTTTCTTT. Translated: CASSERDTEAFF.

The J gene is TRBJ2-1, the V gene TRBV6-1; D is unclear. The germline V and J ends were trimmed by 2 bases and 13 bases, with 18 bases remaining between them. From germline, CDR1 is MNHNS and CDR2 SASEGT. The length of the CDR3 is 14 residues. The CDR3 sequence: CASSELRHYNSQFF. CDR3 nucleotides: TGTGCCAGCAGTGAACTCCGCCACTACAATTCTCAGTTCTTC.

The sample holds many counts of this clonotype. Written as DNA, the CDR3 is TGTGCCAGCGGACTGACAGGGGGCCATCAGCCCCAGCATTTT. This codes for CASGLTGGHQPQHF. V usage is TRBV6-1 and J usage is TRBJ1-5; 10 positions agree with TRBD1. The CDR3 runs 14 residues. J was trimmed by 5 bases and V by 8 bases; bases with no gene match: 6. Germline V CDR1 and CDR2: MNHNS, SASEGT.

This clonotype was counted between two and nine times. The chain uses TRBV19 and TRBJ1-3; a possible D gene is TRBD1 (6 bases). The CDR3 contains 14 residues. The V end lost 5 bases, the J end lost 2 bases, and 10 bases lay between the germline ends. The germline gives CDR1 LNHDA, CDR2 SQIVND (reference sequence). Written as DNA, the CDR3 is TGTGCCAGTAGTTCGGACAGTCCTGGAAACACCATATATTTT. Its protein product is CASSSDSPGNTIYF.